The following is a T cell receptor beta chain sequence with its context. 13 Jbeta primers and 60 Vbeta primers were used for the PCR. The method was immunoSEQ multiplex PCR; TCRdb's version includes in-frame clones alone and lacks a portion of them. The sample includes 72,000 or so clones, 75% to 80% of them seen just once. The data stem from a study of cytomegalovirus exposure and HLA in healthy donors. The receptor's source is a man between 18 and 29 years old in good health and CMV-seropositive. Sequenced: PBMCs.

CDR3 bases: TGCAGCGTTGGCCTCCGGCCGGGACTGTCGAGCTCCTACGAGCAGTACTTC. Translated, it gives CSVGLRPGLSSSYEQYF. The chain uses TRBV29-1 and TRBJ2-7; D perhaps matches TRBD2 (6 bases). The germline V gene encodes CDR1 SQVTM and CDR2 ANQGSEA. V was pared by 4 bases and J by 0 bases, with 22 bases between. This CDR3 spans 17 amino acids.